This record concerns one TCR beta chain sequence. Its antigen is still unknown. This CDR3 has 15 residues. Trimming removed 0 bases from V and 7 bases from J; junction bases left unmatched: 3. Germline V gene sequence: CDR1 MNHEY, CDR2 SVGAGI. These data originate in a study of cytomegalovirus exposure and HLA in healthy donors. Both 60 Vbeta primers and 13 Jbeta primers went into the PCR. Sequencing used immunoSEQ multiplex PCR; TCRdb keeps in-frame clones, though not all of them. Reported are under 200,000 clones; the ten largest clones contain 0.75% to 0.85%. Study-level points and caveats: Data from an earlier analysis indicated that most TCR beta V segments were productive either about 90% or about 30% of the time.

Specimen: PBMCs. The sequence came from a woman younger than 35 in good health and CMV-seropositive. V is TRBV6-5 and J is TRBJ1-4, with 9 bases that match TRBD1. CDR3 coding DNA: TGTGCCAGCAGTTACTCGTACAGGGGGCGTGAAAAACTGTTTTTT. Protein product: CASSYSYRGREKLFF.